The next 28 T cell receptor beta chains were all read from a single sample in a study of regulatory T cells in long-lasting Graves disease. Documented time point: newly diagnosed GD, antithyroid drugs for less than 3 months. With RNA extracted from PBMCs as input, the TCR library was made. Sequencing libraries for TCR beta were prepared with iRepertoire HTBI primers and Arm-PCR of CDR3 regions. Each CDR3 protein is one row after TCRdb ran MiXCR on the multiplex PCR reads. The data contain about 620,000 distinct CDR3 sequences, less than 20% of them singletons. A further study also used this sample, focusing on T cells in Graves' hyperthyroidism and ophthalmopathy.

The starting material was peripheral blood mononuclear cells (PBMCs), obtained at new diagnosis, from a patient treated with antithyroid drugs. The receptors were sampled from a woman aged 25-40 years with Graves disease.

This clonotype was observed at least ten times. The genes are TRBV11-2 and TRBJ2-6, with D uncertain. Trimming pared 6 bases from V and 3 bases from J, leaving 6 bases between. CDR1 is SGHAT, CDR2 FQNNGV, per germline. This CDR3 is 13 amino acids long. CDR3 DNA: TGTGCCAGCAGGCACGGTGGGGCCAACGTCCTGACTTTC. Translation gives CASRHGGANVLTF.

The V gene is TRBV20-1, the J gene TRBJ2-1, with 10 bases that match TRBD2. Trimming removed 6 bases from V and 0 bases from J; junction bases left unmatched: 5. CDR1 and CDR2 (germline): DFQATT, SNEGSKA (reference sequence). CDR3 length: 15 amino acids. Here the CDR3 reads CSALLAGSSYNEQFF. CDR3 nucleotides: TGCAGTGCCTTACTAGCGGGGAGCTCCTACAATGAGCAGTTCTTC.

This clonotype was detected a few times. The chain links TRBV5-1 to TRBJ2-1; TRBD2 agrees at 13 bases. CDR3 length equals 15 residues. The V gene end was trimmed by 3 bases and the J gene end by 10 bases; junction bases not matched to a gene: 7. Per germline, CDR1 SGHRS and CDR2 YFSETQ. The CDR3 region is CASSYGLAGEGEQFF. CDR3 coding DNA: TGCGCCAGCAGCTACGGACTAGCGGGAGAGGGCGAGCAGTTCTTC.

Ten or more counts support this clonotype. V gene TRBV12-3 or TRBV12-4 combines with J gene TRBJ1-5; possible D gene TRBD1, 5 bases. V shed 4 bases and J shed 6 bases, with 13 bases lying between them. The CDR3 length is 14 residues. The chain's CDR3 is CASSSYRGGQPQHF. The CDR3 DNA is TGTGCCAGCAGTTCGTATAGGGGAGGTCAGCCCCAGCATTTT.

This clonotype was detected a few times. V gene TRBV5-6 combines with J gene TRBJ2-7; 8 positions match TRBD2. CDR1 and CDR2 from the germline V gene are SGHDT and YYEEEE. The CDR3 length is 14 residues. V gave up 5 bases and J gave up 3 bases; unmatched junction bases: 7. The CDR3 region is CASSLGSGNYEQYF. The CDR3 DNA reads TGTGCCAGCAGTCTGGGTAGCGGGAACTACGAGCAGTACTTC.

The rearrangement links TRBV7-3 to TRBJ2-1; TRBD2 matches at 10 bases. This CDR3 contains 23 residues. The trim removed 0 bases at V and 0 bases at J, leaving 20 bases unmatched. CDR1 is SGHTA and CDR2 is FQGTGA in the germline V gene. The CDR3 is CASSLTLIAGGQSYRSSYNEQFF. In DNA form, the CDR3 reads TGTGCCAGCAGCTTAACGTTAATAGCGGGGGGCCAATCTTATAGGAGCTCCTACAATGAGCAGTTCTTC.

This clonotype was detected many times. The chain recombines TRBV30 with TRBJ2-7, with D perhaps TRBD2 (7 bases). V dropped 3 bases and J dropped 5 bases, with 14 bases sitting between them. CDR3 size: 13 residues. Looked up from germline, CDR1 is GTSNPN and CDR2 is SVGIG (reference sequence). The CDR3 DNA follows: TGTGCCTGGAGAGGGGGGGGGAGCGACGAGCAGTACTTC. It encodes CAWRGGGSDEQYF. The full variable domain, in which reference TRBV30 and TRBJ2-7 provide the parts outside the CDR3, is SQTIHQWPATLVQPVGSPLSLECTVEGTSNPNLYWYRQAAGRGLQLLFYSVGIGQISSEVPQNLSASRPQDRQFILSSKKLLLSDSGFYLCAWRGGGSDEQYFGPGTRLTVT.

As regards this clonotype: A much larger clone sits a single nucleotide away, making a read error possible. V is TRBV12-5 and J is TRBJ1-2, with a tentative D call TRBD1 (6 bases). Germline lookup yields CDR1 LGHNT and CDR2 FRNRAP. V was shortened by 2 bases and J by 4 bases, with 14 bases between the two germline ends. CDR3 size: 15 residues. The CDR3: CASGLLNRASYGYTF. In nucleotides, the CDR3 is TGTGCTAGTGGTTTGCTAAACAGGGCTAGCTATGGCTACACCTTC.

This clonotype appeared a few times. This sequence joins TRBV12-3 or TRBV12-4 and TRBJ2-4; the D gene could be TRBD1 or TRBD2 (5 bases each). Trimming took off 8 bases at V and 9 bases at J, with 11 bases between the two ends. The length of the CDR3 is 11 residues. The CDR3 region has the DNA TGTGCCAGCGGGGATGGGGGCATTCAGTACTTC. This gives the protein CASGDGGIQYF.

The table lists this clonotype with many counts. The rearrangement joins TRBV12-3 or TRBV12-4 to TRBJ2-1; tentative D call: TRBD1 (6 bases). The CDR3 contains 15 residues. Trimming cost V 5 bases and J 0 bases, with 11 bases left between them. The CDR3 bases are TGTGCCAGCAGTCATGACAGGAGCTCCTACAATGAGCAGTTCTTC. Translated: CASSHDRSSYNEQFF.

This clonotype has ten or more counts. The genes are TRBV7-9 and TRBJ2-4, with 8 positions matching TRBD1. Germline loops: CDR1 SEHNR, CDR2 FQNEAQ (reference sequence). After removal of 4 bases from V and 5 bases from J, the junction contained 7 bases not matched to a gene. The CDR3 has 15 residues. The CDR3 nucleotides read TGTGCCAGCAGCTCCAGAGACAGGGGAGAAAACATTCAGTACTTC. It encodes CASSSRDRGENIQYF.

There are a few counts of this clonotype. The rearrangement joins TRBV5-6 to TRBJ1-2; D gene ambiguous. The V and J ends lost 0 bases and 3 bases respectively, with 12 bases between them. The germline gives CDR1 SGHDT, CDR2 YYEEEE. The CDR3 has 15 residues. The CDR3 region has the DNA TGTGCCAGCAGCTTGGTTGCGGGGAATGACTATGGCTACACCTTC. Amino acid sequence: CASSLVAGNDYGYTF.

This clonotype was observed a handful of times. Written as DNA, the CDR3 is TGTGCCATCTCGGGCCCCGAGGACAGGGGCCTTACTAATGAAAAACTGTTTTTT. This sequence encodes CAISGPEDRGLTNEKLFF. The chain combines TRBV25-1 with TRBJ1-4, with 9 bases that match TRBD1. CDR1 MGHDK and CDR2 SYGVNS come from the germline V gene. The CDR3 totals 18 residues. With 10 bases clipped from V and 2 bases from J, the junction kept 17 bases outside the gene matches.

This clonotype was seen a few times. The CDR3 DNA is TGTGCCAGCAGCCCGGGGAGGGGTAATGAAAAACTGTTTTTT. Protein product: CASSPGRGNEKLFF. This rearrangement joins TRBV7-9 to TRBJ1-4; D might be TRBD1 (5 bases). The CDR3 runs to 14 residues. Per the germline V gene, CDR1 is SEHNR and CDR2 is FQNEAQ (reference sequence). Trimming stripped 5 bases from V and 4 bases from J, with 11 bases between.

The table lists this clonotype with many counts. The genes are TRBV27 and TRBJ1-6, with a weak D call TRBD1 (6 bases). Germline CDR1 reads MNHEY; CDR2 reads SMNVEV (reference sequence). The CDR3 loop spans 15 amino acids. V gave up 8 bases and J gave up 9 bases, with 20 bases separating them. CDR3 region: CASAQGGGLGSPLHF. The CDR3 bases are TGTGCCAGCGCCCAAGGTGGGGGGCTAGGTTCACCCCTCCACTTT.

In its sample, this clonotype was seen many times. The V and J genes are TRBV29-1 and TRBJ2-2, with no clear D. Per germline, CDR1 SQVTM and CDR2 ANQGSEA. This CDR3 contains 12 residues. V lost 3 bases to trimming and J lost 4 bases, with 6 bases between them. The CDR3 DNA follows: TGCAGCGTTGACAGAGGCACCGGGGAGCTGTTTTTT. It specifies CSVDRGTGELFF.

Ten or more counts support this clonotype. V and J are TRBV7-2 and TRBJ2-5, with 10 bases matching TRBD1. Germline CDR1 SGHTA, CDR2 FQGNSA. Trimming took 5 bases from V and 5 from J; bases not matched to a gene: 8. This CDR3 comprises 15 residues. The CDR3 is CASSRKTGGEETQYF. CDR3 DNA: TGTGCCAGCAGCCGAAAGACAGGGGGCGAGGAGACCCAGTACTTC.

This clonotype has at least ten counts. The chain has TRBV20-1 and TRBJ1-6; D not resolved. CDR1 and CDR2 from the germline V gene are DFQATT and SNEGSKA (reference sequence). Trimming pared 0 bases from V and 5 bases from J, leaving 8 bases between. The CDR3 is 14 residues long. The CDR3: CSARDRADNSPLHF. The CDR3 nucleotides are TGCAGTGCTAGAGATCGGGCAGATAATTCACCCCTCCACTTT.

This clonotype was counted between two and nine times. A much larger clonotype is one base distant, so this may be a read error. The rearrangement joins TRBV5-6 to TRBJ2-1; TRBD2 matches 8 bases. After removal of 1 base from V and 9 bases from J, the junction contained 9 bases not matched to a gene. Germline assignment: CDR1 SGHDT and CDR2 YYEEEE. This CDR3 is 15 amino acids long. Here the CDR3 DNA reads TGTGCCAGCAGCTTGTGGGCTAGCGGGCGGAGTGAGCAGTTCTTC. It encodes CASSLWASGRSEQFF.

On this clonotype itself: A much larger clone differs by one base, so this may be a read error. The V gene is TRBV28, the J gene TRBJ2-2; weak D call: TRBD2 (5 bases). Trimming shortened V by 6 bases and J by 4 bases, and 15 bases separated the two germline ends. Germline CDR1 MDHEN, CDR2 SYDVKM. This CDR3 is built from 15 residues. CDR3 sequence reads: CASSSASSPTGELFF. The CDR3 DNA sequence: TGTGCCAGCAGCAGCGCCTCTAGCCCCACCGGGGAGCTGTTTTTT. The entire variable domain, with the rest obtained from reference TRBV28 and TRBJ2-2, is as follows: DVKVTQSSRYLVKRTGEKVFLECVQDMDHENMFWYRQDPGLGLRLIYFSYDVKMKEKGDIPEGYSVSREKKERFSLILESASTNQTSMYLCASSSASSPTGELFFGEGSRLTVL.

The genes are TRBV19 and TRBJ2-6, with D unresolved. The ends were cut back, 8 bases at V and 1 base at J, with 6 bases in the middle. Per the germline V gene, CDR1 is LNHDA and CDR2 is SQIVND (reference sequence). CDR3 length: 13 amino acids. DNA for the CDR3: TGTGCCAGTTGGGATTCTGGGGCCAACGTCCTGACTTTC. This codes for CASWDSGANVLTF.

The table lists this clonotype with a few counts. The chain joins TRBV28 to TRBJ1-2, with 10 bases lining up with TRBD1. Germline V CDR1 and CDR2: MDHEN, SYDVKM. This CDR3 is built from 13 residues. J gave up 8 bases and V 6 bases, and 6 bases lay outside the gene matches. The chain's CDR3 is CASRPRDRGGYTF. CDR3 nucleotides: TGTGCCAGCAGGCCCCGGGACAGGGGCGGCTACACCTTC.

This clonotype was observed at least ten times. The V call is TRBV29-1, the J call TRBJ2-1; 15 nucleotides agree with TRBD2. There are 13 residues in the CDR3. Looked up from germline, CDR1 is SQVTM and CDR2 is ANQGSEA. Trimming at V came to 6 bases and at J to 13 bases, leaving 7 bases not matched to a gene. CDR3 loop: CSVLGLAGGSQFF. CDR3 DNA sequence: TGCAGCGTCCTAGGACTAGCGGGAGGGTCCCAGTTCTTC.

This clonotype was seen repeatedly, ten times or more. This chain connects TRBV20-1 to TRBJ2-1; either TRBD1 or TRBD2 may fit D (6 bases each). Per the germline V gene, CDR1 is DFQATT and CDR2 is SNEGSKA (reference sequence). Between the trimmed V and J ends, which lost 6 bases and 8 bases, there was a span of 17 bases. The CDR3 loop spans 13 amino acids. The CDR3 DNA follows: TGCAGTGCCGTCGCCGGGGGCTGGTATGAGCAGTTCTTC. The encoded protein is CSAVAGGWYEQFF.

This clonotype was observed a handful of times. The V call is TRBV20-1, the J call TRBJ2-3; 12 bases are a match to TRBD2. Trimming at V came to 0 bases and at J to 5 bases, leaving 18 bases not matched to a gene. The length of the CDR3 is 20 residues. The germline CDR1 and CDR2 sequences are DFQATT and SNEGSKA (reference sequence). CDR3 loop: CSARDPRRLAGEVREDTQYF. CDR3 DNA: TGCAGTGCTAGAGATCCCCGGAGACTAGCGGGAGAGGTGAGGGAAGATACGCAGTATTTT.

This clonotype was counted at least ten times. DNA for the CDR3: TGTGCCAGCACCAGACTAGCGGGGACCTACGAGCAGTACTTC. It encodes CASTRLAGTYEQYF. V and J are TRBV11-1 and TRBJ2-7; 11 bases line up with TRBD2. The CDR3 totals 14 residues. The J segment lost 2 bases and the V segment lost 7 bases, leaving 4 bases of the junction unmatched. Germline assignment: CDR1 SGHAT and CDR2 FQDESV (reference sequence).

The rearrangement joins TRBV24-1 to TRBJ2-1; the D is unclear. The CDR3 is made up of 15 amino acids. Looked up from germline, CDR1 is KGHDR and CDR2 is SFDVKD. V shed 0 bases and J shed 5 bases, with 10 bases lying between them. The CDR3 region is CATSDLSTNHNEQFF. The CDR3 nucleotides are TGTGCCACCAGTGATTTGAGCACAAACCACAATGAGCAGTTCTTC.

This clonotype occurred many times. The chain couples TRBV19 to TRBJ1-5, with a tentative D call TRBD1 (5 bases). The CDR3 has 14 amino acids. V lost 6 bases to trimming and J lost 6 bases, with 15 bases between them. From germline, CDR1 is LNHDA and CDR2 SQIVND (reference sequence). The DNA for the CDR3 is TGTGCCAGTAGCCTCGGGGGGAGGTTTCAGCCCCAGCATTTT. This codes for CASSLGGRFQPQHF.